Below are 17 T cell receptor beta chains sequenced from a single sample in a study of blood T cell repertoires in COVID-19. Profiling relied on immunoSEQ multiplex PCR, and the TCRdb table lists in-frame clones only, not all of them. Altogether some 460,000 clones are present, 87% being singletons, with the ten largest covering under 2.5%. The sequencing input was PBMCs or T cells enriched from blood (not recorded which). These receptors originate from a woman younger than 30 with acute COVID-19.

V gene TRBV25-1 combines with J gene TRBJ2-1, with 12 bases identical to TRBD2. Germline assignment: CDR1 MGHDK and CDR2 SYGVNS. This CDR3 spans 13 amino acids. J gave up 5 bases and V 8 bases, and 1 base lay outside the gene matches. CDR3 nucleotides: TGTGCCAGCGGACTAGCGGGGCACAATGAGCAGTTCTTC. Protein product: CASGLAGHNEQFF.

The rearrangement uses TRBV11-2 and TRBJ2-7, with D unresolved. The V and J ends lost 10 bases and 2 bases respectively, with 9 bases between them. This CDR3 has 11 residues. The germline V gene encodes CDR1 SGHAT and CDR2 FQNNGV. CDR3 bases: TGTGCCACTGGTTCGGCCTACGAGCAGTACTTC. It specifies CATGSAYEQYF.

The table lists this clone with a count of one. J is TRBJ2-7 and V is TRBV11-2, with 9 bases identical to TRBD2. The CDR3 is made up of 15 amino acids. Germline V lookup: CDR1 SGHAT, CDR2 FQNNGV. Trimming removed 3 bases from V and 2 bases from J; junction bases left unmatched: 5. CDR3 protein: CASSLASGGTYEQYF. DNA of the CDR3: TGTGCCAGCAGCTTGGCCAGCGGGGGGACCTACGAGCAGTACTTC.

The chain combines TRBV28 with TRBJ1-5; no firm D call. The CDR3 spans 16 residues. CDR1 and CDR2 from the germline V gene are MDHEN and SYDVKM. The V gene lost 3 bases and the J gene lost 1 base, with 13 bases spanning the gap. CDR3 coding DNA: TGTGCCAGCAGTTTTCGGTCAGGCCCGAGCAATCAGCCCCAGCATTTT. Amino acid sequence: CASSFRSGPSNQPQHF.

The V call is TRBV19, the J call TRBJ2-5; the D is unclear. The V gene lost 1 base and the J gene lost 2 bases, with 8 bases spanning the gap. The CDR3 sequence is 14 residues long. CDR1 and CDR2 from the germline V gene are LNHDA and SQIVND (reference sequence). The CDR3 sequence is CASSIARQQETQYF. The CDR3, as DNA: TGTGCCAGTAGTATAGCGAGGCAGCAAGAGACCCAGTACTTC.

The chain uses TRBV5-1 and TRBJ1-2; weak D call: TRBD1 (6 bases). Per the germline V gene, CDR1 is SGHRS and CDR2 is YFSETQ. V was shortened by 6 bases and J by 0 bases, with 12 bases between the two germline ends. This CDR3 is built from 14 residues. The CDR3, as DNA: TGCGCCAGCACCGAGCAGGGGACTAACTATGGCTACACCTTC. Translation: CASTEQGTNYGYTF.

The genes are TRBV29-1 and TRBJ2-7; TRBD2 might be the D (7 bases). The V end was cut by 3 bases, the J end by 7 bases, with 16 bases between. The CDR3 is 13 residues long. Germline V gene lookup returns CDR1 SQVTM and CDR2 ANQGSEA. The CDR3 DNA reads as TGCAGCGTTGAGGCTAGCGGAGGGGGGGAGCAGTACTTC. This encodes CSVEASGGGEQYF.

The chain joins TRBV7-9 to TRBJ1-6; D gene ambiguous. Germline V gene lookup returns CDR1 SEHNR and CDR2 FQNEAQ (reference sequence). Between the trimmed V and J ends, which lost 5 bases and 6 bases, there was a span of 14 bases. This CDR3 spans 15 amino acids. CDR3 nucleotide sequence: TGTGCCAGCAGCCTGAGGGCACCTCCTAATTCACCCCTCCACTTT. Residues: CASSLRAPPNSPLHF.

This clone was observed once. J is TRBJ2-5 and V is TRBV18; tentative D call: TRBD1 (6 bases). This CDR3 contains 13 residues. V shed 5 bases and J shed 3 bases, with 10 bases lying between them. Germline V CDR1 and CDR2: KGHSH, LQKENI. DNA of the CDR3: TGTGCCAGCTCATCGTACAGGGAAGAGACCCAGTACTTC. This gives the protein CASSSYREETQYF. The full variable domain, its missing parts supplied by reference TRBV18 and TRBJ2-5, is NAGVMQNPRHLVRRRGQEARLRCSPMKGHSHVYWYRQLPEEGLKFMVYLQKENIIDESGMPKERFSAEFPKEGPSILRIQQVVRGDSAAYFCASSSYREETQYFGPGTRLLVL.

This sequence joins TRBV21-1 and TRBJ2-7; TRBD2, the D gene given by the table, was not confirmed from the DNA. TRBV21-1 is a listed pseudogene. The length of the CDR3 is 15 residues. The CDR3 reads CASSALAGCSYEQYF. The DNA for the CDR3 is TGTGCCAGCAGTGCGTTGGCGGGATGCTCCTACGAGCAGTACTTC.

The DNA of the CDR3 is TGTGCCAGCAGCTTAAGTCTACAGGGGGGACGAGAAGGCTACACCTTC. Amino acids: CASSLSLQGGREGYTF. This chain links TRBV7-9 with TRBJ1-2; 8 bases are shared with TRBD1. The V and J ends lost 2 bases and 8 bases, in that order; junction bases with no gene match: 13. The V gene's germline CDR1 is SEHNR and CDR2 FQNEAQ (reference sequence). There are 16 residues in the CDR3.

The V gene is TRBV5-1, the J gene TRBJ1-1, with D tentatively TRBD1 (5 bases). The CDR3 spans 15 residues. Germline assignment: CDR1 SGHRS and CDR2 YFSETQ. The V gene lost 0 bases and the J gene lost 7 bases, with 16 bases spanning the gap. As DNA, the CDR3 is TGCGCCAGCAGCTTGGATCTGGGGCTGGGGAATGAAGCTTTCTTT. This gives the protein CASSLDLGLGNEAFF.

This clone was seen only once. The chain carries TRBV30 and TRBJ2-1; D gene ambiguous. The CDR3 has 12 amino acids. The germline V gene has CDR1 GTSNPN and CDR2 SVGIG (reference sequence). V lost 2 bases, J lost 4 bases, and 6 bases lay in between. CDR3 region: CAWSWLYNEQFF. CDR3 nucleotides: TGTGCCTGGAGTTGGCTTTACAATGAGCAGTTCTTC.

The chain couples TRBV6-5 to TRBJ2-3; D possibly corresponds to TRBD2 (5 bases). Trimming removed 6 bases from V and 6 bases from J, with 10 bases in between. The V gene's germline CDR1 is MNHEY and CDR2 SVGAGI. The CDR3 extends over 12 amino acids. CDR3 protein: CASRSSWDTQYF. The CDR3 bases are TGTGCCAGCAGATCTAGCTGGGATACGCAGTATTTT.

The V and J genes are TRBV28 and TRBJ1-2; D gene ambiguous. This CDR3 has 12 residues. Per the germline V gene, CDR1 is MDHEN and CDR2 is SYDVKM. V was shortened by 6 bases and J by 4 bases, with 9 bases between the two germline ends. Here the CDR3 reads CASSRAGYGYTF. The CDR3 DNA reads as TGTGCCAGCAGCCGGGCGGGCTATGGCTACACCTTC.

The chain is built from TRBV4-1 and TRBJ1-2, with D perhaps TRBD1 (5 bases). This CDR3 spans 15 amino acids. The V end lost 4 bases, the J end lost 7 bases, and 19 bases lay between the germline ends. Germline CDR1 is MGHRA and CDR2 is YSYEKL. The CDR3 loop is CASSPGGLPSGGYTF. CDR3 nucleotides: TGCGCCAGCAGCCCGGGGGGACTCCCCTCGGGTGGCTACACCTTC.

The genes are TRBV13 and TRBJ2-5; 9 bases agree with TRBD1. Germline trimming cut 5 bases from V and 2 bases from J; bases unmatched to any gene: 9. CDR1 PRHDT and CDR2 FYEKMQ come from the germline V gene (reference sequence). The CDR3 length is 16 residues. DNA of the CDR3: TGTGCCAGCAGCCGAGGACAGGGGCATGGGCAAGAGACCCAGTACTTC. Protein: CASSRGQGHGQETQYF.